This TCR beta chain was obtained from a study of blood T cell repertoires in COVID-19. Profiled with immunoSEQ multiplex PCR; TCRdb holds only in-frame clones, not every one. The data hold fewer than 150,000 clones, with around 84% observed a single time. The TCR comes from a woman between 40 and 55 years old with acute or convalescent COVID-19. The sequenced sample consisted of peripheral blood.

CDR3 coding DNA: TGTGCCAGCCTAGGGGCAGGGACAGGGGGAGCGGGCTACACCTTC. It translates to CASLGAGTGGAGYTF. The rearrangement links TRBV25-1 to TRBJ1-2, with 11 nucleotides matching TRBD1. The CDR3 has 15 residues. The germline V gene encodes CDR1 MGHDK and CDR2 SYGVNS. With V trimmed by 8 bases and J by 8 bases, 13 bases remained unmatched.